The sequence of this TCR beta chain was determined in a study of monozygotic twins with inflammatory bowel disease. Template switching added UMIs carrying a 6-nucleotide sample barcode. From the 5' RACE reads, TCRdb lists one entry per CDR3 protein and no DNA. The sample has approximately 120,000 distinct CDR3 sequences. This CDR3 has 11 amino acids. From germline, CDR1 is SGHAT and CDR2 FQDESV (reference sequence). The chain joins TRBV11-1 to TRBJ2-4. Sequenced material: blood. The receptor's source is a human donor with ulcerative colitis or Crohn's disease, or a healthy co-twin of an affected twin (not recorded which). The CDR3 sequence: CASSLDNIQYF.